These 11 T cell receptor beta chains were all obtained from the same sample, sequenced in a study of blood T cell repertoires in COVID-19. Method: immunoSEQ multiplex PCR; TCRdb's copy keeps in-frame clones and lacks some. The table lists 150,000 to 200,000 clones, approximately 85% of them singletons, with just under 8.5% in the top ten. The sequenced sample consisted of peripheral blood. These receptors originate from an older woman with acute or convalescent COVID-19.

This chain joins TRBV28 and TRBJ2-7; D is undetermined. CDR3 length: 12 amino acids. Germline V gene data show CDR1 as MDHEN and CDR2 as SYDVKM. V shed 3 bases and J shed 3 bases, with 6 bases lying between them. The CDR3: CASSFSIYEQYF. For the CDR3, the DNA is TGTGCCAGCAGTTTCTCTATCTACGAGCAGTACTTC.

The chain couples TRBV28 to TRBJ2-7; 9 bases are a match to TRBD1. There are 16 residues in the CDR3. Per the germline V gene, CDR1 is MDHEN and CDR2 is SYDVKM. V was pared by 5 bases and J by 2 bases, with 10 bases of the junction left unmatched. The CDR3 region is CASSLRSGTGTYEQYF. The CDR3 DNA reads TGTGCCAGCAGTCTCCGATCCGGGACAGGGACCTACGAGCAGTACTTC. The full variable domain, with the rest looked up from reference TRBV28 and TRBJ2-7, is DVKVTQSSRYLVKRTGEKVFLECVQDMDHENMFWYRQDPGLGLRLIYFSYDVKMKEKGDIPEGYSVSREKKERFSLILESASTNQTSMYLCASSLRSGTGTYEQYFGPGTRLTVT.

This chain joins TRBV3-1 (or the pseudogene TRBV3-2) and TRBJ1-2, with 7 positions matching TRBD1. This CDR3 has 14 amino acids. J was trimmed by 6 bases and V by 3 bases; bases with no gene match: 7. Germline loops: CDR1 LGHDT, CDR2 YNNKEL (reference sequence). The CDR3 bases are TGTGCCAGCAGCCACCAGACAGGGCCCAATGGCTACACCTTC. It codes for CASSHQTGPNGYTF.

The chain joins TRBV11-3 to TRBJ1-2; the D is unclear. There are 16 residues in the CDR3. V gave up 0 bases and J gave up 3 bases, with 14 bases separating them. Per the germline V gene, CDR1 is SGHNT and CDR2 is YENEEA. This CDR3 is CASSLDGSLKHYGYTF. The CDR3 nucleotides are TGTGCCAGCAGCTTAGACGGGTCCCTGAAGCACTATGGCTACACCTTC. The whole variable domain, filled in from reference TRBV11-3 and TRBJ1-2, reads EAGVVQSPRYKIIEKKQPVAFWCNPISGHNTLYWYLQNLGQGPELLIRYENEEAVDDSQLPKDRFSAERLKGVDSTLKIQPAELGDSAVYLCASSLDGSLKHYGYTFGSGTRLTVV.

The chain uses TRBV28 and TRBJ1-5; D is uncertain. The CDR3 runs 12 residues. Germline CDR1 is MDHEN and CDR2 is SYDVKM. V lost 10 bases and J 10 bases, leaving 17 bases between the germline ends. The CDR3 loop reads CATQMSPLPQHF. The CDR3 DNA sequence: TGTGCCACCCAGATGTCACCCCTCCCCCAGCATTTT.

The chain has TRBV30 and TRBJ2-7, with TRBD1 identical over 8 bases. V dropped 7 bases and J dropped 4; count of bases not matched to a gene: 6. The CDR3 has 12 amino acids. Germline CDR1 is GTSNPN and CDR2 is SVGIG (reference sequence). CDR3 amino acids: CAFQTGVYEQYF. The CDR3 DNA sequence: TGTGCCTTCCAGACAGGGGTGTACGAGCAGTACTTC.

The CDR3 DNA reads as TGTGCCAGCAGCTTTGGTTTTCGCCTAGCGGGCGGCGAGACCCAGTACTTC. Its translation: CASSFGFRLAGGETQYF. This chain joins TRBV7-9 and TRBJ2-5, with 8 bases aligning to TRBD2. The CDR3 sequence is 17 residues long. Germline lookup yields CDR1 SEHNR and CDR2 FQNEAQ (reference sequence). Trimming removed 3 bases from V and 5 bases from J; junction bases left unmatched: 14.

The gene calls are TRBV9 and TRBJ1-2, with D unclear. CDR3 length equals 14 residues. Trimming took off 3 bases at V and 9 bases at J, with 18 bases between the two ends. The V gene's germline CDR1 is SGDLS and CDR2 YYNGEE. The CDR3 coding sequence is TGTGCCAGCAGCGCGACCCAAAGGACTACCCGCTACACCTTC. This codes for CASSATQRTTRYTF.

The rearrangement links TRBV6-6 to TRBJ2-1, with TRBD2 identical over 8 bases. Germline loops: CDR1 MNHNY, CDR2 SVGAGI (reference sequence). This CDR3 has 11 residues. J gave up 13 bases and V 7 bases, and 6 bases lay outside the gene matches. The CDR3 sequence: CASTAGLVQFF. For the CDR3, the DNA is TGTGCCAGCACGGCGGGACTAGTCCAGTTCTTC.

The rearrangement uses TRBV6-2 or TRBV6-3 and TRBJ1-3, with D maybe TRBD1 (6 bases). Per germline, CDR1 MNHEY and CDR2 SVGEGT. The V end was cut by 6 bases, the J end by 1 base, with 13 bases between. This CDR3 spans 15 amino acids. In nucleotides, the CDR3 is TGTGCCAGCAGCTATGCGGGGGCGTCTGGAAACACCATATATTTT. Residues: CASSYAGASGNTIYF.

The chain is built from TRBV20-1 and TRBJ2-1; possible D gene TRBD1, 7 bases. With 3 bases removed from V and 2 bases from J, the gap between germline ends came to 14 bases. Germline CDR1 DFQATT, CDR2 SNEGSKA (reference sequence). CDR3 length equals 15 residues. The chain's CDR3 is CSASPGGNTYNEQFF. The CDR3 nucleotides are TGCAGTGCTAGTCCAGGGGGGAACACCTACAATGAGCAGTTCTTC.